This T cell receptor (beta chain) was captured in a study of cytomegalovirus exposure and HLA in healthy donors (dated by TCRdb to 2017 to 2019). Describing the broader study: An earlier analysis of 587 of the donors reported under 300 Gb of sequence data and 100 million to 120 million unique TCR beta sequences obtained from 180 million or so T cells. Approximately 300 gigabases of sequencing data and approximately 91 million unique TCR sequences made up an early release that covered 500 to 700 HLA-typed donors. The genetic ancestry cluster associated with self-reported Caucasian donors included 81% of the 398 genotyped donors. The study was designed to test whether signatures of past pathogen exposure could be identified by cataloging public T cell receptors. The T cell repertoires of around 730 subjects were profiled by immunosequencing and related to cytomegalovirus serostatus. Along with the approximately 670-subject first cohort, a separate validation cohort of 120 different subjects was used. To predict cytomegalovirus infection status, the study combined high-throughput TCR immunosequencing, statistical association of individual TCRs with disease status, and machine learning. A later analysis re-analyzed previously published TCR beta repertoires from hundreds of donors and added high-resolution HLA genotyping to study TCR occurrence patterns. In the later analysis, no new phenotypic data were used to find candidate immune exposures; instead, reliance was placed on TCR beta sequences and their occurrence across donors. In an earlier analysis of a few hundred of the donors, high-throughput TCR beta sequencing was used to judge whether each TCR beta V gene segment behaved as functional or pseudogenic. Donor age, sex, ethnicity and CMV serostatus were collected together with the repertoire data. A later genetic analysis used genome-wide SNP genotypes for about three fifths of the 666 donors, treating that subset as a discovery cohort. Every discovery cohort repertoire had been produced on one sequencing platform. Class I and class II HLA loci were covered by the typing at four-digit resolution. Typing coverage varied by locus: about 620-630 donors for A, B, C, DRB1 and DQB1; roughly 520 for DQA1; over 600 for DPA1; around 490 for DPB1. Because of strong linkage in the cohort, a few DR-DQ haplotypes were treated as single units for association and clustering. On average, around 240,000 unique TCR beta nucleotide sequences were sequenced per donor among 350 to 400 genotyped donors of the cohort, with about 19% of those sequences being non-productive. Paper-wide results and their limitations: A further reported finding was that TCR beta sequences accurately predicted the HLA-A and HLA-B alleles for most subjects in the first cohort. A cluster of highly shared sequence variants was judged likely to be a technical artifact of the sequencing pipeline. Across donors, most TCR sequences were observed very rarely, whereas some public TCRs were present in many individuals. Some IMGT-functional V segments, including TRBV6-2 and TRBV6-3, could not be distinguished by the 87-base-pair reads and were therefore excluded. In this cohort, only TCR beta chains were sequenced, and detectable features were limited by the absence of alpha or paired-chain data. Assigning TCR associations to individual alleles was difficult when HLA alleles, especially DR and DQ, strongly co-occurred. Linkage disequilibrium might explain the correlated functional status among segregating V segments, but an unknown experimental factor could not be ruled out. Most CMV-associated TCR beta chains appeared to be HLA-restricted in a later analysis, and the HLA associations seemed to be driven largely by CMV exposure. The only immune exposure information available for the cohort was CMV serostatus. In an earlier analysis of 500 to 650 of the donors, most TCR beta V segments appeared in productive rearrangements about 87% or about 30% of the time, broadly matching IMGT annotations. In a later analysis, the rate of TCR association differed among HLA loci, with DRB1 alleles having the most associated TCRs and HLA-C alleles having the fewest. In vitro tests confirmed that a few of the cytomegalovirus-associated TCR beta chains recognize cytomegalovirus antigens. A later genetic analysis associated a missense DCLRE1C variant with V-gene and J-gene trimming of TCR beta chains, and an independent cohort replicated the association. Because counts were too low, some 16 rarely observed V segments, including chromosome 9 orphons, were excluded from the earlier analysis of several hundred of the donors. At a false discovery rate of 0.05, a later analysis linked around 15,000 TCR beta sequences to specific HLA alleles. In a later analysis, several top co-occurrence clusters were reported to appear linked to parvovirus B19, influenza, CMV and Epstein-Barr virus. Presence/absence analyses assumed roughly uniform sequencing depth across donors, an assumption that may not hold. HLA typing was unavailable for some donors at each locus, so association tests used only the typed subset. The classifier was reported to diagnose cytomegalovirus status with high specificity and sensitivity in both the original cohort and the validation cohort. The authors suggested that the approach could potentially be generalized to other disease states and immunological phenotypes. A later analysis found that HLA-associated TCR beta chains were more clonally expanded and had lower generation probabilities than equally common non-associated chains. A total of 164 TCR beta chains were listed by the study as associated with cytomegalovirus. According to a later genetic analysis, donors in an Asian-associated ancestry cluster had fewer N-insertions in productive TCRs than the approximately 670-donor mean.

In regard to this clone: Its antigen target is currently unknown. Base-call qualities are not available, and no considerably larger clone is one nucleotide away.

The CDR3 runs 17 residues from the cysteine to the phenylalanine. Just CDR3 DNA is preserved here, 51 bases in frame from base 1. Based on the germline V gene, the CDR1 and CDR2 sequences are LGHNA and YSLEER. The germline V and J ends show losses of 0 bases and 5 bases respectively, and no gene match explains 10 bases of the junction. Receptor libraries were prepared by the immunoSEQ multiplex PCR assay. For the multiplex PCR, a mixture combining 60 forward primers for TCR Vbeta segments and 13 reverse primers for TCR Jbeta segments was used. Amplification of the CDR3 region of rearranged TCR beta genes was performed with a multiplex PCR assay on genomic DNA. The Illumina HiSeq System was used to sequence the amplified TCR beta libraries as 87-base-pair reads. In the source study's methods: Across the 670 or so repertoires, a later analysis counted approximately 75 million unique TCR beta chains, roughly 11 million of which were shared by at least two donors. Raw reads were error-corrected and collapsed into unique sequences by a nearest-neighbor algorithm in which closely related sequences were merged to remove PCR and sequencing errors. V, D and J gene segments were assigned by aligning CDR3 sequences to IMGT reference sequences. For a sequence to be retained, at least a six-nucleotide match to both a V gene segment and a J gene segment was required. Rearrangements were classified as productive when the CDR3 lacked stop codons and remained in frame with V and J, and all other rearrangements were classified as non-productive. Following IMGT convention, CDR3 was defined as the stretch from the second conserved V-encoded cysteine to the conserved J-encoded phenylalanine. Sequences without an unambiguous match to a single V gene segment were excluded from the earlier analysis of about 600 of the donors. In an earlier analysis of 500 to 750 of the donors, V segments were called functional above 56.7% productive rearrangements and were called segregating when the between-donor standard deviation exceeded 5%. A statistical classification framework was built for diagnosing cytomegalovirus status from the catalog of TCR beta chain sequences. V and J gene assignment, in a later analysis, came from comparing TCR nucleotide sequences with IMGT/GENE-DB human TR gene sequences. The TCRdist pipeline was used in a later analysis to assign CDR3 sequences and most-parsimonious VDJ recombination scenarios. A later analysis defined each TCR beta chain by its CDR3 amino acid sequence plus V-gene family, and excluded reads lacking a unique V-gene family. A later analysis removed 500 to 650 highly shared, low-generation-probability nucleotide sequences to deal with suspected cross-contamination and a sequencing artifact. In a later analysis, a clonal expansion index was calculated for each public chain from normalized within-repertoire ranks of inferred template counts. A later analysis computed generation probabilities with a VDJ recombination model fitted to out-of-frame rearrangements, and checked the results against IGoR. Hypergeometric tests were used in a later analysis to score TCR-TCR, TCR-HLA and TCR-CMV co-occurrence, with a repertoire-size bias correction applied to the TCR pairs. In a later analysis, false discovery rates were estimated by permuting HLA or CMV assignments 20 times. In a later analysis, co-occurring TCRs were grouped with DBSCAN, and TCRdist sequence similarity was added when clustering was performed within HLA-allele-positive subsets. Co-occurrence clustering excluded repertoires with fewer than 30,000 or more than 120,000 public chains, plus five with anomalous nucleotide sharing. The table comes from immuneACCESS by way of TCRdb, which keeps in-frame sequences with V and J called. Part of the clones is missing from these tables; in studies checked, under half for an unresolved V gene and the rest for unknown reasons. V, J and clone size reflect that table, while D and trimming were determined from the DNA. This sample has 150,000 to 200,000 clones in its table, and roughly four fifths of those were observed once. Together, the top ten hold over 8.5% of the sample.

The cohort consisted of 670 or so healthy bone marrow donors. Cohort members were all nominally healthy when sampled, although unrecorded immune exposures were likely present. The donor was CMV seropositive and belonged to the group of 250 to 350 seropositive cohort members. Each donor provided a peripheral blood sample, and peripheral blood mononuclear cells were used for TCR beta sequencing. The Qiagen DNeasy Blood Extraction Kit was used to extract genomic DNA from the blood cell samples. Sequencing used PBMCs. This TCR derives from a man aged 45-60 years in good health and CMV-seropositive. The sequence joins TRBV4-3 to TRBJ2-5; 9 central bases correspond to TRBD2. The nucleotide sequence is given as TGCGCCAGCAGCCAAGAGGGAATAGCGGGGGAATGGGAGACCCAGTACTTC. This codes for CASSQEGIAGEWETQYF.